Sequencing of this T cell receptor (beta chain) was carried out in a study of T cell repertoires in cytomegalovirus infection. Study as a whole: CMV epitopes used comprised recently identified HLA-C-restricted ones and well-studied HLA-B-restricted ones. Both a matching HLA type and CMV infection were indicated by public TCR beta signatures.

Study-wide results and caveats: CMV carriers having the relevant HLA were flagged by cumulative public TCR beta family frequency. What dominated the ex vivo response were HLA-C-restricted CMV-specific TCR beta clonotypes.

Germline V gene data show CDR1 as PRHDT and CDR2 as FYEKMQ (reference sequence). Trimming shortened V by 5 bases and J by 5 bases, and 10 bases separated the two germline ends. The length of the CDR3 is 13 residues. Note on this clonotype: Antigen unknown.

TCRdb re-analysed the reads in MiXCR, keeping a single row per CDR3 protein. This table holds 900,000 to 950,000 distinct CDR3 sequences, 25% to 40% found once. The sequence was obtained from a human donor in good health (CMV status not recorded). Some clones in this sample may be carry-over from other donors' samples. This sample comprised cultured CD8+ T cells from PBMCs, obtained from culture after CMV antigen stimulation. V and J are TRBV13 and TRBJ2-1; tentatively, D is TRBD1 (5 bases). This chain's CDR3 is CASSETENNEQFF. CDR3 coding DNA: TGTGCCAGCAGCGAGACAGAAAACAATGAGCAGTTCTTC.